Listed here are 25 T cell receptor beta chains from one sample, sequenced in a study of cytomegalovirus exposure and HLA in healthy donors. The protocol was immunoSEQ multiplex PCR, while the TCRdb copy is restricted to in-frame clones and leaves out a portion. The sample includes about 140,000 clones, 88% of them seen just once. The sample comprised PBMCs. These receptors originate from a woman under 30 in good health and CMV-seropositive.

In this sample, this clone turned up once. This chain uses TRBV19 with TRBJ2-1, with 8 bases fitting TRBD2. Germline CDR1 LNHDA, CDR2 SQIVND (reference sequence). The CDR3 is 11 amino acids. CDR3 nucleotide sequence: TGTGTAGCGGGGTCCTACAATGAGCAGTTCTTC. Translation: CVAGSYNEQFF.

The rearrangement links TRBV7-2 to TRBJ2-5, with D possibly being TRBD1 (6 bases). The germline V and J ends were trimmed by 5 bases and 4 bases, with 23 bases remaining between them. The germline CDR1 and CDR2 sequences are SGHTA and FQGNSA. The length of the CDR3 is 17 residues. The CDR3 sequence: CASSHRVYTGRPETQYF. Here the CDR3 DNA reads TGTGCCAGCAGCCACAGGGTCTATACAGGGCGCCCAGAGACCCAGTACTTC.

This clone was counted a single time. The chain couples TRBV6-6 to TRBJ2-5; 9 bases fit TRBD2. The V segment lost 6 bases and the J segment 10 bases; nucleotides outside the gene matches: 9. This CDR3 contains 13 residues. CDR1 and CDR2 from the germline V gene are MNHNY and SVGAGI (reference sequence). CDR3 nucleotide sequence: TGTGCCAGCAGGCAATCGGGACTAGCTTACCAGTACTTC. As protein: CASRQSGLAYQYF.

V is TRBV7-9 and J is TRBJ2-1; D ambiguous. Per the germline V gene, CDR1 is SEHNR and CDR2 is FQNEAQ (reference sequence). V was pared by 5 bases and J by 0 bases, with 11 bases between. The CDR3 spans 15 residues. CDR3 in DNA: TGTGCCAGCAGCCCGCGTTTAAGCTCCTACAATGAGCAGTTCTTC. Encoded protein: CASSPRLSSYNEQFF. Variable domain in full (rest from reference TRBV7-9 and TRBJ2-1): DTGVSQNPRHKITKRGQNVTFRCDPISEHNRLYWYRQTLGQGPEFLTYFQNEAQLEKSRLLSDRFSAERPKGSFSTLEIQRTEQGDSAMYLCASSPRLSSYNEQFFGPGTRLTVL.

This clone was seen once. This chain links TRBV11-2 with TRBJ1-1; 8 bases are shared with TRBD1. The germline gives CDR1 SGHAT, CDR2 FQNNGV. This CDR3 is 14 amino acids long. V lost 4 bases to trimming and J lost 8 bases; unmatched junction nucleotides: 9. CDR3 nucleotides: TGTGCCAGCAGCTCCACAGGGGGATATCCCGAAGCTTTCTTT. Its translation is CASSSTGGYPEAFF. Supplemented by reference TRBV11-2 and TRBJ1-1, the full variable domain reads EAGVAQSPRYKIIEKRQSVAFWCNPISGHATLYWYQQILGQGPKLLIQFQNNGVVDDSQLPKDRFSAERLKGVDSTLKIQPAKLEDSAVYLCASSSTGGYPEAFFGQGTRLTVV.

This clone was seen a handful of times. The V gene is TRBV18, the J gene TRBJ2-5, with a possible D match to TRBD2 (6 bases). This CDR3 region has 15 residues. Trimming pared 0 bases from V and 3 bases from J, leaving 11 bases between. CDR1 KGHSH and CDR2 LQKENI come from the germline V gene. CDR3 loop: CASSPPESGEETQYF. Written as DNA, the CDR3 is TGTGCCAGCTCACCACCCGAATCGGGGGAAGAGACCCAGTACTTC.

The genes are TRBV30 and TRBJ2-1; TRBD2 matches 7 bases. The CDR3 has 14 amino acids. Germline loops: CDR1 GTSNPN, CDR2 SVGIG (reference sequence). After removal of 3 bases from V and 7 bases from J, the junction contained 9 bases not matched to a gene. For the CDR3, the DNA is TGTGCCTGGAGAGAATTCCCAGCGGGGAATGAGCAGTTCTTC. Its protein product is CAWREFPAGNEQFF.

As to this clone: The germline gene is not matched at one end of the junction; a read error may be the cause. The chain has TRBV28 and TRBJ2-7; 10 bases are shared with TRBD1. This CDR3 has 12 amino acids. Germline CDR1 is MDHEN and CDR2 is SYDVKM. CDR3 sequence (DNA): TGTGCCAGCAAGACAGGGGGCTTCGAGAAGTACTTC. It translates to CASKTGGFEKYF. The full variable domain, rest sourced from reference TRBV28 and TRBJ2-7, is DVKVTQSSRYLVKRTGEKVFLECVQDMDHENMFWYRQDPGLGLRLIYFSYDVKMKEKGDIPEGYSVSREKKERFSLILESASTNQTSMYLCASKTGGFEKYFGPGTRLTVT.

J is TRBJ2-7 and V is TRBV25-1; D perhaps matches TRBD2 (7 bases). The germline CDR1 and CDR2 sequences are MGHDK and SYGVNS. V shed 8 bases and J shed 2 bases, with 13 bases lying between them. The CDR3 contains 13 residues. The CDR3 nucleotides are TGTGCCAGCGGGGGGGACACCGCCTACGAGCAGTACTTC. This encodes CASGGDTAYEQYF.

The chain carries TRBV5-6 and TRBJ2-4, with 10 bases matching TRBD1. V was clipped by 3 bases and J by 5 bases; unmatched bases: 5. In germline, CDR1 is SGHDT, CDR2 YYEEEE. The CDR3 length is 15 residues. Here the CDR3 reads CASSSPGTGENIQYF. The CDR3 region has the DNA TGTGCCAGCAGCTCCCCGGGGACAGGGGAAAACATTCAGTACTTC.

The V gene is TRBV25-1, the J gene TRBJ1-2; D might be TRBD1 (5 bases). Germline CDR1 MGHDK, CDR2 SYGVNS. Trimming left V 4 bases short and J 1 base short, with 13 bases between. This CDR3 is 15 amino acids long. The CDR3 region has the DNA TGTGCCAGCAGTGTACCCGGGACTGATAACTATGGCTACACCTTC. Translated: CASSVPGTDNYGYTF.

In this sample, this clone turned up once. The chain combines TRBV27 with TRBJ2-1, with D maybe TRBD2 (5 bases). The germline V gene encodes CDR1 MNHEY and CDR2 SMNVEV (reference sequence). The germline V and J ends were trimmed by 0 bases and 4 bases, with 10 bases remaining between them. The CDR3 runs to 15 residues. The CDR3 sequence is CASSLSADLYNEQFF. DNA for the CDR3: TGTGCCAGCAGTTTATCAGCGGACTTATACAATGAGCAGTTCTTC.

The chain combines TRBV6-5 with TRBJ2-7; no firm D call. Germline-derived CDR1 and CDR2 are MNHEY and SVGAGI. Deletions cut 7 bases from V and 2 bases from J, with 9 bases between. The CDR3 runs 12 residues. In DNA, the CDR3 is TGTGCCAGCATTTCACGGGCCTACGAGCAGTACTTC. Translation gives CASISRAYEQYF.

The CDR3 DNA reads as TGTGCCAGCAGCTTGGCGCAGGGGGCTTTCGGAAACACCATATATTTT. It encodes CASSLAQGAFGNTIYF. The chain combines TRBV5-4 with TRBJ1-3; TRBD1 aligns across 8 bases. In germline, CDR1 is SGHNT, CDR2 YYREEE (reference sequence). J gave up 4 bases and V 0 bases, and 6 bases lay outside the gene matches. This CDR3 has 16 amino acids.

A single count supports this clone. V is TRBV28 and J is TRBJ2-7; 11 positions match TRBD2. V lost 5 bases, J lost 6 bases, and 18 bases stayed unmatched. This CDR3 comprises 18 residues. The germline V gene encodes CDR1 MDHEN and CDR2 SYDVKM. CDR3 region: CASSLTRPTSGRSLEQYF. The CDR3 DNA follows: TGTGCCAGCAGTCTAACCCGCCCCACTAGCGGGAGATCCCTCGAGCAGTACTTC.

This chain joins TRBV4-1 and TRBJ2-6; D ambiguous. V was trimmed by 0 bases and J by 0 bases, leaving 6 bases between them. The CDR3 spans 16 residues. Germline V gene lookup returns CDR1 MGHRA and CDR2 YSYEKL. CDR3 region: CASSQEPGSGANVLTF. As DNA, the CDR3 is TGCGCCAGCAGCCAAGAGCCAGGCTCTGGGGCCAACGTCCTGACTTTC.

J is TRBJ2-7 and V is TRBV27, with 7 bases matching TRBD2. V lost 3 bases and J lost 3; bases outside the gene matches: 14. The CDR3 has 17 amino acids. Germline CDR1 and CDR2: MNHEY and SMNVEV (reference sequence). CDR3 loop: CASSFFLGPGRSYEQYF. CDR3 DNA: TGTGCCAGCAGTTTCTTTCTAGGGCCCGGGAGGAGCTACGAGCAGTACTTC.

V is TRBV10-3 and J is TRBJ1-5, with 8 bases matching TRBD1. This CDR3 region has 15 residues. Unmatched junction bases numbered 5, after V lost 3 bases and J lost 4 bases. Germline CDR1 and CDR2: ENHRY and SYGVKD. The CDR3 DNA is TGTGCCATCAGTGAAGGGACAGGCAAGAATCAGCCCCAGCATTTT. Translating it yields CAISEGTGKNQPQHF.

Comments on this clone: No DNA is shown, since the ends of the CDR3 on it are uncertain; the CDR3 is the one TCRdb lists. The chain recombines TRBV28 with TRBJ2-5; the table's TRBD1 call for D was not verified on the DNA. The CDR3 numbers 14 amino acids, ends counted. Germline CDR1 and CDR2: MDHEN and SYDVKM. Here the CDR3 reads CASSFLAGPETQYF.

The chain carries TRBV21-1 and TRBJ2-7; the table assigns TRBD1, which was not confirmed against the DNA. TRBV21-1 is shown as a pseudogene. The CDR3 sequence is 16 residues long. The CDR3 DNA follows: TGTGCCAGCAGTTTTTTGGGACAGGCTCCGACCTACGAGCAGTACTTC. It is translated as CASSFLGQAPTYEQYF.

This sequence joins TRBV28 and TRBJ2-7; D is uncertain. The germline CDR1 and CDR2 sequences are MDHEN and SYDVKM. V was cut by 6 bases and J by 0 bases, with 15 bases left in between. The CDR3 spans 15 residues. In nucleotides, the CDR3 is TGTGCCAGCAGCCGCCCTTTTCTGAGCTCCTACGAGCAGTACTTC. This encodes CASSRPFLSSYEQYF.

The J gene is TRBJ1-4, the V gene TRBV4-1; 8 nucleotides match TRBD1. Germline V lookup: CDR1 MGHRA, CDR2 YSYEKL. Losses at the gene ends were 4 bases for V and 4 bases for J; bases not matched to a gene: 2. CDR3 length: 14 residues. CDR3 in DNA: TGCGCCAGCAGCCGGGACAGGATTAATGAAAAACTGTTTTTT. Translation gives CASSRDRINEKLFF.

The rearrangement uses TRBV27 and TRBJ2-7; D perhaps matches TRBD2 (7 bases). This CDR3 has 15 amino acids. Germline CDR1 is MNHEY and CDR2 is SMNVEV (reference sequence). Trimming shortened V by 3 bases and J by 0 bases, and 12 bases separated the two germline ends. Written as DNA, the CDR3 is TGTGCCAGCAGTTTGGGGGGGGCCCGCTCCTACGAGCAGTACTTC. It yields the protein CASSLGGARSYEQYF.

This chain links TRBV4-2 with TRBJ1-6; D unresolved. The CDR3 is 16 amino acids. Trimming stripped 1 base from V and 5 bases from J, with 12 bases between. Germline V CDR1 and CDR2: LGHNA, YNFKEQ. The CDR3 DNA reads as TGTGCCAGCAGCCAAGCGGAGGGTCTCCATAATTCACCCCTCCACTTT. This translates into CASSQAEGLHNSPLHF.

The chain carries TRBV7-2 and TRBJ2-1, with unresolved D. V dropped 0 bases and J dropped 0 bases, with 6 bases sitting between them. From germline, CDR1 is SGHTA and CDR2 FQGNSA. The CDR3 is 15 amino acids. CDR3 loop: CASSLAASSYNEQFF. CDR3 DNA: TGTGCCAGCAGCTTAGCAGCGAGCTCCTACAATGAGCAGTTCTTC.